The 11 T cell receptor beta chains below all came from one sample that was sequenced in a study of T-cell reconstitution after alpha-beta-depleted transplantation in children. TCRbeta library construction was performed incorporating unique molecular identifiers. TCRdb passed the PCR reads through MiXCR, listing each CDR3 protein once. The table has around 360,000 distinct CDR3 sequences, 9% to 12% seen once. The sequences come from PBMCs from the stem cell graft donor, collected from the stem cell graft. Receptor source: a human donor who donated a stem cell graft to a child with acute lymphoblastic leukemia.

This clonotype was detected a few times. This chain joins TRBV28 and TRBJ2-3; possibly TRBD1 for D (5 bases). Per the germline V gene, CDR1 is MDHEN and CDR2 is SYDVKM. V lost 1 base and J lost 1, with 15 bases in between. The CDR3 extends over 17 amino acids. For the CDR3, the DNA is TGTGCCAGCAGTTTATCCCTCAGGGTGTCGGGCACAGATACGCAGTATTTT. Amino acid sequence: CASSLSLRVSGTDTQYF.

V usage is TRBV12-3 or TRBV12-4 and J usage is TRBJ1-2; D not certain. The CDR3 consists of 14 residues. V lost 1 base to trimming and J lost 3 bases, with 9 bases between them. The CDR3 DNA reads as TGTGCCAGCAGTTTAGGGGAGGGTGACTATGGCTACACCTTC. Translation: CASSLGEGDYGYTF.

This clonotype was observed many times. The chain employs TRBV4-1 and TRBJ2-7; D perhaps matches TRBD1 (5 bases). The CDR3 spans 13 residues. V gave up 4 bases and J gave up 3 bases, with 10 bases separating them. Germline V gene sequence: CDR1 MGHRA, CDR2 YSYEKL. CDR3: CASSLTVIYEQYF. The CDR3, as DNA: TGCGCCAGCAGCCTGACAGTTATCTACGAGCAGTACTTC.

The CDR3 coding sequence is TGCAGCGTTGAAATAGGCTCCCCTGAGCAGTTCTTC. Translating gives CSVEIGSPEQFF. This chain uses TRBV29-1 with TRBJ2-1; the D is unclear. This CDR3 is 12 amino acids long. V was trimmed by 2 bases and J by 9 bases, leaving 11 bases between them. Germline-derived CDR1 and CDR2 are SQVTM and ANQGSEA.

The J gene is TRBJ1-2, the V gene TRBV20-1; D is undetermined. Per germline, CDR1 DFQATT and CDR2 SNEGSKA (reference sequence). V lost 0 bases and J 8 bases, leaving 16 bases between the germline ends. The length of the CDR3 is 14 residues. The CDR3 nucleotides are TGCAGTGCTAGAGATCTCGGTGTTTTGTTGGGCTACACCTTC. Its protein is CSARDLGVLLGYTF.

This chain uses TRBV6-5 with TRBJ1-2; 9 positions agree with TRBD1. The V gene end was trimmed by 5 bases and the J gene end by 2 bases; junction bases not matched to a gene: 3. The germline gives CDR1 MNHEY, CDR2 SVGAGI. This CDR3 spans 14 amino acids. CDR3 loop: CASSRQGENYGYTF. The CDR3, as DNA: TGTGCCAGCAGTAGACAGGGGGAGAACTATGGCTACACCTTC.

Many counts were recorded for this clonotype. The rearrangement joins TRBV29-1 to TRBJ2-6, with D tentatively TRBD1 or TRBD2 (5 bases each). Trimming took off 3 bases at V and 2 bases at J, with 5 bases between the two ends. Germline V lookup: CDR1 SQVTM, CDR2 ANQGSEA. The CDR3 consists of 13 residues. CDR3 coding DNA: TGCAGCGTTGAGGGGGCTGGGGCCAACGTCCTGACTTTC. Its protein product is CSVEGAGANVLTF.

The rearrangement uses TRBV29-1 and TRBJ2-7, with D unclear. The V gene lost 2 bases and the J gene lost 0 bases, with 14 bases spanning the gap. Germline V lookup: CDR1 SQVTM, CDR2 ANQGSEA. This CDR3 region has 15 residues. This chain's CDR3 is CSVESRMESSYEQYF. As DNA, the CDR3 is TGCAGCGTTGAAAGTAGGATGGAGAGCTCCTACGAGCAGTACTTC.

The chain uses TRBV6-5 and TRBJ1-1; weak D call: TRBD1 (5 bases). The CDR3 covers 16 residues. Trimming pared 7 bases from V and 6 bases from J, leaving 24 bases between. The germline V gene has CDR1 MNHEY and CDR2 SVGAGI. The CDR3 here is CASKTFQGLWRAEAFF. Here the CDR3 DNA reads TGTGCCAGCAAAACCTTTCAGGGCCTCTGGAGGGCTGAAGCTTTCTTT.

This clonotype has a count of ten or more. CDR3 sequence: CASSYRGQNIQYF. The CDR3 DNA is TGTGCCAGCAGTTACAGGGGGCAAAACATTCAGTACTTC. The gene calls are TRBV7-2 and TRBJ2-4; TRBD1 aligns across 9 bases. Per the germline V gene, CDR1 is SGHTA and CDR2 is FQGNSA. The CDR3 length is 13 residues. J gave up 5 bases and V 6 bases, and 2 bases lay outside the gene matches. Full variable domain (outside the CDR3, taken from reference TRBV7-2 and TRBJ2-4): GAGVSQSPSNKVTEKGKDVELRCDPISGHTALYWYRQSLGQGLEFLIYFQGNSAPDKSGLPSDRFSAERTGGSVSTLTIQRTQQEDSAVYLCASSYRGQNIQYFGAGTRLSVL.

V gene TRBV24-1 combines with J gene TRBJ2-4, with no clear D. In germline, CDR1 is KGHDR, CDR2 SFDVKD. V was cut by 4 bases and J by 1 base, with 13 bases left in between. The CDR3 loop spans 16 amino acids. The CDR3 protein is CATSDPLRSAKNIQYF. In DNA, the CDR3 is TGTGCCACCAGTGACCCTCTGCGGTCGGCCAAAAACATTCAGTACTTC.